Below, one TCR beta chain is given with its context. Its recognized antigen is unknown. No much larger clone exists at a distance of one base, and base qualities are not known. This specimen belongs to a study of shared clonotypes between healthy human individuals (dated by TCRdb to about 2020). Background on the whole study: The cohort comprised two women and a few men aged 18 to 49 years. For each donor, CD4 naive and CD4 memory were each run on three plates, CD8 naive on two plates, and CD8 memory on one plate. Blood TCR repertoires of about five healthy adults were deeply sequenced to estimate repertoire size and the extent of clonotype sharing between individuals. To increase sequencing depth and limit assay-specific biases, different laboratories used diverse techniques to prepare libraries and sequence TCR repertoires. Between about 0.8 and 9 billion PBMCs per donor were obtained by leukapheresis.

Points the paper makes about the study in general: Higher generation probabilities were observed for clonotypes shared by all four sorted-subset donors than for non-shared clonotypes. The genetic and exposure-history diversity represented was limited by the small number of donors. Pairwise subsampling led to the expectation that sequencing depth would affect the degree of clonotype sharing among donors. Only blood was sampled, and tissue TCR repertoires likely differ from those in blood. Incomplete sequencing was indicated by rarefaction of sorted-subset datasets, despite the large sequencing depth. Naive subsets generally had larger estimated clonotype richness than memory subsets did. When several donors were compared, the shared fraction of clonotypes was about 5.5% for naive CD4, approximately 3.5% for naive CD8, about 2.4% for memory CD4, and approximately 0.4% for memory CD8.

The germline V gene gives CDR1 as SGHTA and CDR2 as FQGNSA. Trimmed from V: 5 bases; trimmed from J: 8 bases; junction bases lacking a gene match: 5. The CDR3 covers 14 residues, taking in both the cysteine and the phenylalanine. Only CDR3 DNA is held: 42 bases, read in frame from base 1. Using the deep immunoSEQ assay, multiplex PCR amplified TCR CDR3 regions from genomic DNA. Genomic DNA extracted from each cell subset was distributed evenly over all wells of several immunoSEQ 96-well plates, and each plate served as one replicate. Each replicate PCR for sorted subsets received around 0.2 ug genomic DNA, equal to about 30,000 T cell genomes. Purified libraries were quantified with a Qubit 3.0 fluorometer, sized on a Bioanalyzer 2100, and re-quantified with the KAPA Library Quantification kit. A separate single-read 150-cycle Illumina NextSeq 550 flow cell was used to sequence each immunoSEQ 96-well plate. Turning to the authors' computational methods: Because only junctional sequences without quality scores were contained in the immunoSEQ output, filtering matching that applied to full-length reads could not be performed. Sequences were annotated with PyIR, a Python wrapper for IgBLAST v1.9, using IMGT germline references to assign V/J genes and CDR3. Reads were filtered out if the reads had weak V/J assignments (E-value above 1e-6), no CDR3, stop codons, out-of-frame junctions, or ambiguous translated residues. V3J clonotypes were defined as sequences sharing the same inferred V gene, J gene, and CDR3 amino acid sequence. The percentage overlap between two repertoires was calculated by dividing the number of shared unique clonotypes by the size of the smaller repertoire. Richness of each repertoire was evaluated using RTK rarefaction, the Chao1 estimator, and Recon v2.1 estimates of unobserved clonotypes. For all TCRbeta clonotypes obtained by the gDNA method from a few donors, generation probabilities were computed with OLGA. The table was pulled from immuneACCESS by TCRdb, which kept in-frame rearrangements only. Such tables lose some clones; where checked, under half of the loss comes from unresolved V genes, and the rest has no known cause. V, J and clone size are taken as reported in that table, and D and trimming were inferred from the DNA itself. Within this sample are about 1 million clones, with 65% to 75% of them counted one time only. The biggest ten clones account for about 1.5% of the sample.

The donors were healthy, HIV-negative adults with no recently reported acute infections or vaccinations. Only Caucasian adults living in Nashville, Tennessee, USA were represented among the donors. Magnetic negative selection was used to enrich CD4+ T cells, after which naive cells were positively selected on CD45RA and the negative fraction became the memory subset. Blood was collected by leukapheresis, and PBMCs were isolated by Ficoll-Histopaque density gradient centrifugation and then cryopreserved in liquid nitrogen vapor phase. Purity and quantity of every magnetically sorted T cell population were checked by analytical flow cytometry. Genomic DNA was isolated from every sorted fraction and measured by UV absorbance on a Nanodrop 2000c.

In this chain, TRBV7-2 is recombined with TRBJ2-1; 11 central nucleotides agree with TRBD2. The source material was memory CD4+ T cells sorted from blood. Sample cell subset or site, as interpreted from the label and publication: CD45RA-negative fraction. The sequence was collected from a man aged 18-30 years in good health. The CDR3 protein: CASSPYSGGDEQFF. The DNA sequence follows: TGTGCCAGCAGCCCTTATAGCGGGGGGGATGAGCAGTTCTTC.